Listed below are T cell receptor beta chains from one sample, sequenced in a study of PD-L1 blockade in urothelial cancer. The table came from immunoSEQ multiplex PCR; TCRdb's copy has only in-frame clones and leaves some out. The table includes tens of thousands of clones, 90% detected once. Material: PBMCs, obtained around atezolizumab (anti-PD-L1) treatment. The receptors derive from a man in his fifties or sixties with urothelial cancer. Each CDR3 is given with its conserved first and last residue. D genes are given only for firm matches. Size values are once, few and many counts, or a class for expanded clones, and some rows have none.

j_call cdr3_length clone_size d_call v_call cdr3_nt cdr3_aa
TRBJ2-3 14 NA NA TRBV30 TGTGCCTGTAGTCGCGGGCCCCCCACAGATACGCAGTATTTT CACSRGPPTDTQYF
TRBJ2-2 16 NA TRBD2 TRBV5-1 TGCGCCAGCAGCAAAAGACTAGCGGGAGACCCCGGGGAGCTGTTTTTT CASSKRLAGDPGELFF
TRBJ2-7 18 NA TRBD1 TRBV12-5 TGTGCTAGAGTTAAACAGGGGGCTAGGGTAAGGAGCTCCTACGAGCAGTACTTC CARVKQGARVRSSYEQYF
TRBJ2-2 13 once NA TRBV30 TGTGCCTGGAGGCGGGGGCGAAGCGGGGAGCTGTTTTTT CAWRRGRSGELFF
TRBJ1-1 15 NA NA TRBV5-8 TGTGCCAGCAGCTTACTATCGGACAGGAACACTGAAGCTTTCTTT CASSLLSDRNTEAFF
TRBJ2-2 15 once NA TRBV6-5 TGTGCCAGCAGTTGGGGCCAGGCCGCCACCGGGGAGCTGTTTTTT CASSWGQAATGELFF
TRBJ2-3 16 NA TRBD2 TRBV6-4 TGTGCCAGCAGCCTAGCGGGGGATCTTAGCACAGATACGCAGTATTTT CASSLAGDLSTDTQYF
TRBJ2-2 15 NA TRBD1 TRBV11-2 TGTGCCAGTCCGTCTAGGGGGCGGAACACCGGGGAGCTGTTTTTT CASPSRGRNTGELFF
TRBJ1-5 15 NA TRBD1 TRBV30 TGTGCCTGGAGTACCCGACAGGGTAGCAATCAGCCCCAGCATTTT CAWSTRQGSNQPQHF
TRBJ2-2 17 NA NA TRBV11-3 TGTGCCAGCAGCTTAGGGGTACGACTTAAGAACACCGGGGAGCTGTTTTTT CASSLGVRLKNTGELFF